The T cell receptor (beta chain) under discussion was sequenced for a study of T cell repertoires in cytomegalovirus infection. General study findings and limits: Clonotype analysis showed dominance of the ex vivo response by HLA-C-restricted CMV-specific TCR beta clonotypes.

Germline CDR1 and CDR2: SGHTA and FQGNSA. This CDR3 contains 13 residues. Trimming removed 5 bases from V and 1 base from J, with 8 bases in between. One entry per CDR3 protein results from TCRdb running MiXCR on the reads. The sample records hundreds of thousands of distinct CDR3 sequences, about a tenth being singletons. This clonotype was detected ten times or more. Its cognate antigen is unknown. The specimen was PBMCs. The clonotype comes from a human donor in good health (CMV status not recorded). Some clones in this sample may be carry-over from other donors' samples. The chain links TRBV7-2 to TRBJ1-1; D is perhaps TRBD1 (6 bases). CDR3 in amino acids: CASSRGGNTEAFF. The CDR3 nucleotides are TGTGCCAGCAGCAGGGGGGGGAACACTGAAGCTTTCTTT.